One sample yielded the 25 T cell receptor beta chains listed below, sequenced in a study of T cells in Graves' hyperthyroidism and ophthalmopathy (dated by TCRdb to about 2019). The library was prepared using multiplex PCR. The run used an Illumina HiSeq 2000. The TCR beta CDR3 regions were amplified from RNA transcripts. A first-round RT-PCR of the TCR CDR3 used the HTBI primer set with the Qiagen OneStep RT-PCR kit. The public reads were reanalyzed by TCRdb: fastp trimming at Q25, MiXCR alignment, in-frame beta chains only. Duplicate CDR3 protein sequences are folded into a single record with the most common DNA and genes. In this sample the table shows over 300,000 distinct CDR3 sequences, approximately 13% of which occur a single time. The ten largest make up roughly 11% of the sample. The specimen was blood. The source of these receptors is a woman aged 55-70 years with Graves' hyperthyroidism.

The chain is built from TRBV19 and TRBJ2-7; possibly TRBD2 for D (5 bases). Germline loops: CDR1 LNHDA, CDR2 SQIVND (reference sequence). The length of the CDR3 is 13 residues. V shed 5 bases and J shed 4 bases, with 12 bases lying between them. CDR3 sequence: CASSLSSGYEQYF. CDR3 nucleotide sequence: TGTGCCAGTAGTCTCTCCTCGGGATACGAGCAGTACTTC. The whole variable domain, remainder taken from reference TRBV19 and TRBJ2-7, is DGGITQSPKYLFRKEGQNVTLSCEQNLNHDAMYWYRQDPGQGLRLIYYSQIVNDFQKGDIAEGYSVSREKKESFPLTVTSAQKNPTAFYLCASSLSSGYEQYFGPGTRLTVT.

In this sample, this clonotype turned up many times. The chain has TRBV24-1 and TRBJ2-1; D ambiguous. Trimming cost V 1 base and J 4 bases, with 7 bases left between them. From germline, CDR1 is KGHDR and CDR2 SFDVKD. This CDR3 has 14 amino acids. CDR3 region: CATSDFPQYNEQFF. The CDR3, as DNA: TGTGCCACCAGTGATTTCCCCCAGTACAATGAGCAGTTCTTC.

This clonotype was counted ten times or more. The CDR3 here is CASSYGPTDTQYF. The CDR3 DNA sequence: TGTGCCAGCAGCTACGGGCCCACAGATACGCAGTATTTT. This chain connects TRBV5-5 to TRBJ2-3; D remains ambiguous. The length of the CDR3 is 13 residues. Germline CDR1 and CDR2: SGHKS and YYEKEE (reference sequence). Trimming shortened V by 3 bases and J by 2 bases, and 7 bases separated the two germline ends.

Ten or more counts support this clonotype. The genes are TRBV2 and TRBJ2-7; a weak D match, TRBD1 (5 bases). Per the germline V gene, CDR1 is SNHLY and CDR2 is FYNNEI. This CDR3 is 14 amino acids long. Trimming pared 8 bases from V and 0 bases from J, leaving 14 bases between. The CDR3 DNA is TGTGCCAGCGGGGCAGGTTCCCTCTCCTACGAGCAGTACTTC. This encodes CASGAGSLSYEQYF.

The rearrangement uses TRBV27 and TRBJ2-3; D gene unclear. Germline assignment: CDR1 MNHEY and CDR2 SMNVEV (reference sequence). CDR3 size: 13 residues. Deletions cut 3 bases from V and 4 bases from J, with 8 bases between. In nucleotides, the CDR3 is TGTGCCAGCAGTTTCTCCAGGCCAGATACGCAGTATTTT. Its protein is CASSFSRPDTQYF.

In its sample, this clonotype was seen many times. The chain couples TRBV7-6 to TRBJ2-2; D not resolved. V was clipped by 2 bases and J by 4 bases, with 5 bases between them. The CDR3 contains 13 residues. Germline loops: CDR1 SGHVS, CDR2 FNYEAQ. The CDR3 loop is CASSLMSTGELFF. The DNA of the CDR3 is TGTGCCAGCAGCTTAATGTCCACCGGGGAGCTGTTTTTT.

This clonotype was found many times. V is TRBV27 and J is TRBJ2-7, with D tentatively TRBD2 (5 bases). Germline V gene lookup returns CDR1 MNHEY and CDR2 SMNVEV (reference sequence). V was clipped by 4 bases and J by 3 bases, with 10 bases between them. CDR3 length: 13 amino acids. CDR3 residues: CASSYTGNYEQYF. The CDR3 DNA reads TGTGCCAGCAGTTACACGGGGAACTACGAGCAGTACTTC.

This clonotype was seen repeatedly, ten times or more. This chain connects TRBV19 to TRBJ2-1, with 9 bases identical to TRBD1. V lost 5 bases to trimming and J lost 4 bases; unmatched junction nucleotides: 12. CDR1 is LNHDA and CDR2 is SQIVND in the germline V gene (reference sequence). CDR3 length: 17 amino acids. The CDR3 here is CASSDPTGQGHYNEQFF. The CDR3 bases are TGTGCCAGTAGTGACCCCACGGGACAGGGTCATTACAATGAGCAGTTCTTC.

This clonotype was found many times. The genes are TRBV19 and TRBJ2-1; the D is unclear. The CDR3 consists of 15 residues. The germline CDR1 and CDR2 sequences are LNHDA and SQIVND (reference sequence). V was pared by 1 base and J by 0 bases, with 7 bases between. CDR3 protein: CASSIGLSSYNEQFF. CDR3 DNA: TGTGCCAGTAGTATAGGCCTGAGCTCCTACAATGAGCAGTTCTTC.

This sequence joins TRBV9 and TRBJ1-4, with D perhaps TRBD1 (5 bases). The CDR3 runs to 16 residues. V dropped 3 bases and J dropped 11 bases, with 23 bases sitting between them. From germline, CDR1 is SGDLS and CDR2 YYNGEE. CDR3 protein: CASSGEVTPGPDKLFF. CDR3 nucleotide sequence: TGTGCCAGCAGCGGTGAAGTGACACCAGGGCCGGATAAACTGTTTTTT.

This clonotype has a count of ten or more. This chain links TRBV5-1 with TRBJ2-3; 7 nucleotides match TRBD2. CDR3 size: 15 residues. Looked up from germline, CDR1 is SGHRS and CDR2 is YFSETQ. The V segment lost 0 bases and the J segment 6 bases; nucleotides outside the gene matches: 7. The CDR3 DNA sequence: TGCGCCAGCAGCTTGGAAGGCGGGGGTATGGATACGCAGTATTTT. It specifies CASSLEGGGMDTQYF.

In this sample, this clonotype turned up many times. The CDR3 here is CASSLVGSGTEAFF. The DNA of the CDR3 is TGCGCCAGCAGCTTGGTGGGTTCCGGCACTGAAGCTTTCTTT. This chain connects TRBV5-1 to TRBJ1-1; D is unresolved. The germline V and J ends were trimmed by 0 bases and 4 bases, with 10 bases remaining between them. The V gene's germline CDR1 is SGHRS and CDR2 YFSETQ. The CDR3 sequence is 14 residues long.

The CDR3 reads CASSPQYNQPQHF. In DNA, the CDR3 is TGTGCCAGCAGCCCCCAGTACAATCAGCCCCAGCATTTT. The chain combines TRBV9 with TRBJ1-5; no firm D call. Germline CDR1 reads SGDLS; CDR2 reads YYNGEE. V was shortened by 4 bases and J by 3 bases, with 8 bases between the two germline ends. This CDR3 spans 13 amino acids.

The sample holds a few counts of this clonotype. The chain recombines TRBV30 with TRBJ1-6; D uncertain. The CDR3 extends over 11 amino acids. V lost 5 bases to trimming and J lost 15 bases, with 14 bases between them. The germline V gene encodes CDR1 GTSNPN and CDR2 SVGIG (reference sequence). The CDR3 DNA follows: TGTGCCTGGGGGATTTCGAATCTCCTCCACTTT. Its translation is CAWGISNLLHF. The whole variable domain, remainder taken from reference TRBV30 and TRBJ1-6, is SQTIHQWPATLVQPVGSPLSLECTVEGTSNPNLYWYRQAAGRGLQLLFYSVGIGQISSEVPQNLSASRPQDRQFILSSKKLLLSDSGFYLCAWGISNLLHFGNGTRLTVT.

There are a few counts of this clonotype. V gene TRBV20-1 combines with J gene TRBJ2-3, with D uncertain. Germline lookup yields CDR1 DFQATT and CDR2 SNEGSKA (reference sequence). CDR3 length: 14 residues. The ends were cut back, 1 base at V and 5 bases at J, with 13 bases in the middle. The CDR3 reads CSARVLGIRDTQYF. DNA of the CDR3: TGCAGTGCTAGAGTTTTGGGGATTCGAGATACGCAGTATTTT.

This clonotype appeared a few times. V usage is TRBV5-4 and J usage is TRBJ2-4, with D possibly being TRBD2 (8 bases). CDR1 is SGHNT and CDR2 is YYREEE in the germline V gene (reference sequence). V was shortened by 3 bases and J by 8 bases, with 21 bases between the two germline ends. This CDR3 spans 16 amino acids. The CDR3 nucleotides are TGTGCCAGCAGCTCCGGGGGGGACAGTATTTCTCACATTCAGTACTTC. Translated, it gives CASSSGGDSISHIQYF. Together with reference TRBV5-4 and TRBJ2-4, the CDR3 gives the full variable domain: ETGVTQSPTHLIKTRGQQVTLRCSSQSGHNTVSWYQQALGQGPQFIFQYYREEENGRGNFPPRFSGLQFPNYSSELNVNALELDDSALYLCASSSGGDSISHIQYFGAGTRLSVL.

The rearrangement links TRBV12-3 or TRBV12-4 to TRBJ2-7; 8 bases fit TRBD1. V trimming: 5 bases; J trimming: 2 bases; junction bases outside the gene matches: 5. The CDR3 runs to 14 residues. Here the CDR3 reads CASSDRGAAYEQYF. The CDR3 nucleotides read TGTGCCAGCAGTGACAGGGGCGCCGCCTACGAGCAGTACTTC.

Only a few counts were recorded for this clonotype. The V and J genes are TRBV19 and TRBJ2-7; 10 bases are shared with TRBD2. Germline V CDR1 and CDR2: LNHDA, SQIVND (reference sequence). The CDR3 sequence is 15 residues long. With V trimmed by 6 bases and J by 2 bases, 7 bases remained unmatched. CDR3 in DNA: TGTGCCAGTAGCTTCGGGACTAGCGTAACCTACGAGCAGTACTTC. Protein product: CASSFGTSVTYEQYF.

The chain uses TRBV18 and TRBJ1-5, with D unclear. CDR3 length equals 13 residues. Trimming pared 3 bases from V and 5 bases from J, leaving 8 bases between. Germline V lookup: CDR1 KGHSH, CDR2 LQKENI. Here the CDR3 reads CASSPAEDQPQHF. For the CDR3, the DNA is TGTGCCAGCTCACCTGCAGAGGATCAGCCCCAGCATTTT. Filled out from reference TRBV18 and TRBJ1-5, the complete variable domain reads NAGVMQNPRHLVRRRGQEARLRCSPMKGHSHVYWYRQLPEEGLKFMVYLQKENIIDESGMPKERFSAEFPKEGPSILRIQQVVRGDSAAYFCASSPAEDQPQHFGDGTRLSIL.

This clonotype was observed at least ten times. The V and J genes are TRBV20-1 and TRBJ2-7, with D uncertain. The CDR3 spans 12 residues. CDR1 DFQATT and CDR2 SNEGSKA come from the germline V gene (reference sequence). V was shortened by 1 base and J by 9 bases, with 13 bases between the two germline ends. Written as DNA, the CDR3 is TGCAGTGCTAGAGTAGCCCCAAAAGGGCAGTACTTC. The encoded protein is CSARVAPKGQYF.

The chain couples TRBV20-1 to TRBJ2-5; 9 positions agree with TRBD2. J was trimmed by 5 bases and V by 5 bases; bases with no gene match: 6. The germline gives CDR1 DFQATT, CDR2 SNEGSKA (reference sequence). The CDR3 is 13 amino acids. The CDR3 sequence: CSAGGTSLETQYF. The CDR3 DNA reads TGCAGTGCTGGTGGGACTAGCTTGGAGACCCAGTACTTC.

The CDR3 loop reads CASSLRRNTDTQYF. The CDR3 DNA follows: TGTGCCAGCAGTTTACGCAGGAACACAGATACGCAGTATTTT. The J gene is TRBJ2-3, the V gene TRBV28; D is ambiguous. Deletions cut 2 bases from V and 2 bases from J, with 8 bases between. The CDR3 is 14 residues long. Germline V CDR1 and CDR2: MDHEN, SYDVKM.

This clonotype was counted a few times. The rearrangement uses TRBV9 and TRBJ1-4; TRBD1 is a possible D gene (5 bases). This CDR3 comprises 14 residues. Trimming stripped 4 bases from V and 4 bases from J, with 11 bases between. Germline CDR1 reads SGDLS; CDR2 reads YYNGEE. The CDR3 coding sequence is TGTGCCAGCAGCCTGGGACCGATTAATGAAAAACTGTTTTTT. It is translated as CASSLGPINEKLFF.

This clonotype was seen at least ten times. The chain combines TRBV6-1 with TRBJ2-3; 9 bases match TRBD1. The junction had 5 bases not matched to a gene; V was cut back by 5 bases and J by 2 bases. The CDR3 has 15 residues. Germline CDR1 reads MNHNS; CDR2 reads SASEGT. In DNA form, the CDR3 reads TGTGCCAGCAGTTACCGGGACAGGGTCACAGATACGCAGTATTTT. Translated, it gives CASSYRDRVTDTQYF.

This clonotype was detected many times. This chain uses TRBV7-2 with TRBJ2-7, with 7 bases matching TRBD1. The germline CDR1 and CDR2 sequences are SGHTA and FQGNSA. CDR3 length: 15 amino acids. V lost 3 bases, J lost 3 bases, and 8 bases stayed unmatched. The CDR3 is CASSFVLQGNYEQYF. DNA of the CDR3: TGTGCCAGCAGCTTCGTGTTACAGGGGAACTACGAGCAGTACTTC.